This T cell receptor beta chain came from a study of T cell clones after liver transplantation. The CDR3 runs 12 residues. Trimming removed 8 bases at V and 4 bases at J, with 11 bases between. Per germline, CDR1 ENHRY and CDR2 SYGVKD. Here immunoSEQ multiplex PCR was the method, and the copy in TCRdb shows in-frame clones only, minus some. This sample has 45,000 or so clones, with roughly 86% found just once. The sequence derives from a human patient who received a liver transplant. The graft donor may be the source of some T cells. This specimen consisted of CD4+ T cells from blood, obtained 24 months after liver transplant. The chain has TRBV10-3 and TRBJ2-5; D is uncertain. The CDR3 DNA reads TGTGCCATCGGTCAGAGAGGAGAGACCCAGTACTTC. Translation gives CAIGQRGETQYF.